A selection of T cell receptor beta chains follows, all from one sample in a study of T cell repertoires in cytomegalovirus infection. TCRdb re-analysed the reads in MiXCR, keeping a single row per CDR3 protein. The table has approximately 250,000 distinct CDR3 sequences, 8% to 9.5% seen once. Input material: PBMCs. Every receptor here comes from a human donor in good health (CMV status not recorded). Some clones in this sample may be carry-over from other donors' samples. Both conserved end residues are part of each CDR3. The order of the fields is V gene, D gene, J gene, clone size, CDR3 DNA, CDR3 protein. D genes are given only for firm matches. Size values are once, few and many counts, or a class for expanded clones, and some rows have none.

>TRBV30|NA|TRBJ1-5|many
TGTGCCTGGGGGGGGGAAGATCAGCCCCAGCATTTT
CAWGGEDQPQHF
>TRBV4-2|TRBD1|TRBJ1-5|many
TGTGCCAGCAGCCAAGATTGGACAGGTAGCAATCAGCCCCAGCATTTT
CASSQDWTGSNQPQHF
>TRBV20-1|NA|TRBJ2-1|NA
TGCAGTGCTAGAGACCCCCGGAGGGGTAATGAGCAGTTCTTC
CSARDPRRGNEQFF
>TRBV19|NA|TRBJ1-1|many
TGTGCCAGTACCACCACAGGTAACACTGAAGCTTTCTTT
CASTTTGNTEAFF
>TRBV6-2/TRBV6-3|NA|TRBJ2-7|many
TGTGCCAGCACCTCTCTCTTGGGCAGGGCGAGCTCCTACGAGCAGTACTTC
CASTSLLGRASSYEQYF
>TRBV19|NA|TRBJ2-7|many
TGTGCCGCGTCCCAACCCGGACCTCCCTACGAGCAGTACTTC
CAASQPGPPYEQYF
>TRBV15|TRBD1|TRBJ2-7|few
TGTGCCACCAGCAGAGGACTCGACAGGGGACCCTACGAGCAGTACTTC
CATSRGLDRGPYEQYF
>TRBV6-6|NA|TRBJ2-3|many
TGTGCCAGCAGTTCCGCCGGGACCCAGGCGTCGAAAGATACGCAGTATTTT
CASSSAGTQASKDTQYF
>TRBV20-1|TRBD1|TRBJ2-2|many
TGCAGTGCTGCCGGGACAGGGGGCGCGAACACCGGGGAGCTGTTTTTT
CSAAGTGGANTGELFF
>TRBV30|NA|TRBJ2-7|few
TGTGCCTGGGGACAGATTTACGAGCAGTACTTC
CAWGQIYEQYF
>TRBV11-2|NA|TRBJ1-1|many
TGTGCCAGCAGCTTAATGGGACAGAACACTGAAGCTTTCTTT
CASSLMGQNTEAFF
>TRBV11-2|NA|TRBJ1-6|many
TGTGCCAGCAGCTTGACCTCCGGGACGGCGAATTCACCCCTCCACTTT
CASSLTSGTANSPLHF
>TRBV29-1|NA|TRBJ1-5|NA
TGCAGCGTTTGGGGGGGGTGGAATCAGCCCCAGCATTTT
CSVWGGWNQPQHF
>TRBV5-5|NA|TRBJ2-4|few
TGTGCCAGCAGCTTTGCCCACGAGGGAAGAATGCGCATTCAGTACTTC
CASSFAHEGRMRIQYF
>TRBV6-2/TRBV6-3|TRBD1|TRBJ1-5|many
TGTGCCAGCCAAAAGGACAGGGGTCGGCAGCCCCAGCATTTT
CASQKDRGRQPQHF
>TRBV7-2|NA|TRBJ1-1|many
TGTGCCAGCAGCTTAGACGCCAGCTCGACTGAAGCTTTCTTT
CASSLDASSTEAFF
>TRBV28|NA|TRBJ1-5|many
TGTGCCAGCATGGTGGGGGCGGGCAATCAGCCCCAGCATTTT
CASMVGAGNQPQHF
>TRBV7-2|NA|TRBJ2-7|many
TGTGCCAGCAGCTTAGGAGTAACAGGGTTCTACGAGCAGTACTTC
CASSLGVTGFYEQYF
>TRBV7-2|TRBD1|TRBJ2-3|many
TGTGCCAGCAGCCGCCGTGACAGGGGCACAGATACGCAGTATTTT
CASSRRDRGTDTQYF
>TRBV30|NA|TRBJ1-2|few
TGTGCCTGGAGTGTCCGGCCATGGGGCTACACCTTC
CAWSVRPWGYTF
>TRBV19|TRBD1|TRBJ1-1|few
TGTGCCAGTAGTAGGGGACAGGGGGCGGTTCGCACTGAAGCTTTCTTT
CASSRGQGAVRTEAFF
>TRBV7-3|NA|TRBJ2-2|NA
TGTGCCAGCAGCCAGAGACAGTTACGGGACACCGGGGAGCTGTTTTTT
CASSQRQLRDTGELFF
>TRBV7-2|NA|TRBJ2-7|many
TGTGCCAGCAGCTTAGAGGCTCAGGTGGACGAGCAGTACTTC
CASSLEAQVDEQYF
>TRBV7-2|NA|TRBJ2-1|few
TGTGCCAGCAGCTTAGCCGGGATTTTGAATGAGCAGTTCTTC
CASSLAGILNEQFF
>TRBV7-9|NA|TRBJ2-5|NA
TGTGCCAGCAGCCCCCGACTGAGCGGAGAGACCCAGTACTTC
CASSPRLSGETQYF
>TRBV7-8|TRBD1|TRBJ2-7|many
TGTGCCAGCAGCCTTCCACAGGGGGCTGGCTACGAGCAGTACTTC
CASSLPQGAGYEQYF
>TRBV6-2/TRBV6-3|TRBD1|TRBJ2-7|many
TGTGCCAGCAGTTACTCCGGGACAGGGGACGAGCAGTACTTC
CASSYSGTGDEQYF
>TRBV7-2|NA|TRBJ2-4|NA
TGTGCCAGCAGCCATTACAGGGGAGGCGACATTCAGTACTTC
CASSHYRGGDIQYF
>TRBV12-3/TRBV12-4|TRBD1|TRBJ1-1|many
TGTGCCAGCAGCCCCACAGGGGGTTACACTGAAGCTTTCTTT
CASSPTGGYTEAFF
>TRBV10-3|NA|TRBJ1-1|NA
TGTGCCATCTGCGGGACGGCGAACACTGAAGCTTTCTTT
CAICGTANTEAFF
>TRBV7-2|NA|TRBJ1-5|NA
TGTGCCAGCAGTTATACGCAGGGGTACGGGGCGCCCCAGCATTTT
CASSYTQGYGAPQHF
>TRBV7-6|NA|TRBJ2-1|NA
TGTGCCAGCAGCTTAGCGCTGGGCCAAGGCAATGAGCAGTTCTTC
CASSLALGQGNEQFF
>TRBV6-2/TRBV6-3|NA|TRBJ1-1|few
TGTGCCAGCAGTTATTCAGTCCCGGACACTGAAGCTTTCTTT
CASSYSVPDTEAFF
>TRBV30|NA|TRBJ1-1|NA
TGTGCCTGGAGTTGGGACGGCATGAACACTGAAGCTTTCTTT
CAWSWDGMNTEAFF
>TRBV6-2/TRBV6-3|NA|TRBJ2-6|many
TGTGCCAGCAGGACTGAAACTGGGGCCAACGTCCTGACTTTC
CASRTETGANVLTF
>TRBV29-1|NA|TRBJ1-1|many
TGCAGCGGCGCTAATTGGGGCACTGAAGCTTTCTTT
CSGANWGTEAFF
>TRBV4-3|TRBD1|TRBJ1-5|NA
TGCGCCAGCAGCCAAGTTACAGGGGGTAGTCAGCCCCAGCATTTT
CASSQVTGGSQPQHF
>TRBV7-2|NA|TRBJ1-6|many
TGTGCCAGCAGCTTAGTCGCGCTAAGGGGGGCCGCCAATTCACCCCTCCACTTT
CASSLVALRGAANSPLHF
>TRBV20-1|TRBD2|TRBJ2-1|few
TGCAGTGCCACGGGACTAGCGGGAGGGCCGAACAATGAGCAGTTCTTC
CSATGLAGGPNNEQFF
>TRBV2|NA|TRBJ2-3|few
TGTGCCAGCAGTGAAACAAATACGCAGTATTTT
CASSETNTQYF
>TRBV19|NA|TRBJ2-5|NA
TGTGCCAGTAGTATAGTCAGCCAAGAGACCCAGTACTTC
CASSIVSQETQYF
>TRBV10-3|TRBD2|TRBJ2-7|NA
TGTGCCATCAGTGATACCGGGACTAGCTTTGAGCAGTACTTC
CAISDTGTSFEQYF
>TRBV2|NA|TRBJ2-2|many
TGTGCCAGCAGTGAAGCCGAGGGCGGTTCCGGGGAGCTGTTTTTT
CASSEAEGGSGELFF
>TRBV2|TRBD1|TRBJ1-5|many
TGTGCCAGCAGTGAGGAGGGGGCAAGCAATCAGCCCCAGCATTTT
CASSEEGASNQPQHF
>TRBV11-2|TRBD2|TRBJ2-5|NA
TGTGCCAGCAGCTTAGTACTAGCGGGGGCTGTTCAAGAGACCCAGTACTTC
CASSLVLAGAVQETQYF
>TRBV4-3|NA|TRBJ2-1|NA
TGCGCCAGCAGCCAAGAGTGGGCGGGATCCTACAATGAGCAGTTCTTC
CASSQEWAGSYNEQFF
>TRBV3-1|NA|TRBJ2-7|few
TGTGCCAGCAGCCAAGATTCTAGTCGGCGATCGGCCGAGCAGTACTTC
CASSQDSSRRSAEQYF
>TRBV7-2|TRBD1|TRBJ1-1|many
TGTGCCAGCAGCTTACCAGGGGGAGTCACTGAAGCTTTCTTT
CASSLPGGVTEAFF
>TRBV19|NA|TRBJ2-2|many
TGTGCCAGTAGTATCCCACAGGGTATTACCGGGGAGCTGTTTTTT
CASSIPQGITGELFF
>TRBV12-5|TRBD1|TRBJ2-1|few
TGTGCTAGTGGCCGCGGACAGGGCTCCTACAATGAGCAGTTCTTC
CASGRGQGSYNEQFF